Each of the 30 T cell receptor beta chains below was sequenced from the same sample in a study of graft-versus-host responses after intestinal transplantation. These receptors have no known antigen. Here immunoSEQ multiplex PCR was the method, and the copy in TCRdb shows in-frame clones only, minus some. This sample has tens of thousands of clones; over 90% occur once, and the top ten carry less than 0.25%. The source was unstimulated CD8+ T cells sorted from spleen or lymph node cells, collected before transplant. The receptors shown here come from a human donor who was the organ donor for an intestinal transplant.

The gene calls are TRBV10-3 and TRBJ2-7, with D hard to call. Germline V gives CDR1 ENHRY, CDR2 SYGVKD. Between the trimmed V and J ends, which lost 2 bases and 1 base, there was a span of 18 bases. The CDR3 loop spans 17 amino acids. The CDR3 DNA is TGTGCCATCAGTGAGAGGGTCCCAGGCCAGCTTTCCTACGAGCAGTACTTC. It yields the protein CAISERVPGQLSYEQYF.

The chain's CDR3 is CAISGFRWTGLADTQYF. The CDR3 bases are TGTGCCATCAGTGGTTTTCGGTGGACAGGGTTGGCAGATACGCAGTATTTT. V gene TRBV10-3 combines with J gene TRBJ2-3; 8 bases match TRBD1. Trimming took 4 bases from V and 4 from J; bases not matched to a gene: 13. CDR1 is ENHRY and CDR2 is SYGVKD in the germline V gene. The CDR3 covers 17 residues.

The J gene is TRBJ2-5, the V gene TRBV6-5, with TRBD2 matching 11 bases. Germline V gene lookup returns CDR1 MNHEY and CDR2 SVGAGI. The CDR3 has 15 amino acids. The ends lost 5 bases at V and 1 base at J; junction bases unmatched: 3. CDR3 amino acids: CASSLSGGAQETQYF. The CDR3 region has the DNA TGTGCCAGCAGTCTTAGCGGGGGGGCCCAAGAGACCCAGTACTTC.

V is TRBV6-5 and J is TRBJ1-1; D not resolved. The V gene's germline CDR1 is MNHEY and CDR2 SVGAGI. The V gene lost 6 bases and the J gene lost 1 base, with 12 bases spanning the gap. CDR3 length equals 14 residues. CDR3 DNA sequence: TGTGCCAGCAGGGGAGCCATACAGAACACTGAAGCTTTCTTT. This encodes CASRGAIQNTEAFF.

The chain couples TRBV27 to TRBJ2-7; no clear D gene. The CDR3 has 14 residues. Germline CDR1 is MNHEY and CDR2 is SMNVEV (reference sequence). Trimming removed 2 bases from V and 2 bases from J, with 10 bases in between. The CDR3 DNA reads TGTGCCAGCAGTTTAGGGCGTGCAGCCTACGAGCAGTACTTC. Translation gives CASSLGRAAYEQYF.

CDR3 nucleotides: TGCAGCGTTGAAAGAGCTAACTATGGCTACACCTTC. Protein: CSVERANYGYTF. The chain carries TRBV29-1 and TRBJ1-2; the D is unclear. Germline V gene data show CDR1 as SQVTM and CDR2 as ANQGSEA. This CDR3 has 12 residues. Trimming left V 2 bases short and J 0 bases short, with 4 bases between.

The CDR3 spells CASSQGLSAYEQYF. The CDR3 bases are TGCGCCAGCAGCCAGGGACTGTCAGCCTACGAGCAGTACTTC. V usage is TRBV4-1 and J usage is TRBJ2-7; tentative D call: TRBD2 (6 bases). V shed 3 bases and J shed 2 bases, with 11 bases lying between them. CDR3 length: 14 amino acids. Germline values: CDR1 MGHRA, CDR2 YSYEKL.

The gene calls are TRBV4-3 and TRBJ2-2; 7 nucleotides match TRBD1. The V segment lost 3 bases and the J segment 3 bases; nucleotides outside the gene matches: 19. This CDR3 is built from 20 residues. Per the germline V gene, CDR1 is LGHNA and CDR2 is YSLEER. CDR3 nucleotides: TGCGCCAGCAGCCAGCTAAGAGCCCGGGACAGTGAGTTTCACACCGGGGAGCTGTTTTTT. Translating gives CASSQLRARDSEFHTGELFF.

This clone showed up just once. The chain recombines TRBV5-3 with TRBJ2-7, with D perhaps matching TRBD1 (6 bases). TRBV5-3 is an ORF; its function is uncertain. The CDR3 has 11 residues. V lost 5 bases and J 6 bases, leaving 9 bases between the germline ends. CDR3 sequence: CARRQGREQYF. As DNA, the CDR3 is TGTGCCAGAAGACAGGGTCGCGAGCAGTACTTC.

J is TRBJ1-6 and V is TRBV6-6; D unresolved. The germline CDR1 and CDR2 sequences are MNHNY and SVGAGI (reference sequence). CDR3 length: 14 residues. The V gene lost 6 bases and the J gene lost 0 bases, with 6 bases spanning the gap. CDR3 sequence: CASRNNSYNSPLHF. In DNA form, the CDR3 reads TGTGCCAGCAGGAACAACTCCTATAATTCACCCCTCCACTTT.

CDR3 region: CASSQTGITEAFF. The CDR3 DNA sequence: TGCGCCAGCAGCCAGACAGGGATCACTGAAGCTTTCTTT. V is TRBV4-3 and J is TRBJ1-1, with 7 bases that match TRBD1. CDR3 length: 13 amino acids. J gave up 4 bases and V 3 bases, and 2 bases lay outside the gene matches. Germline-derived CDR1 and CDR2 are LGHNA and YSLEER.

In nucleotides, the CDR3 is TGTGCCAGCAGTTTATTACAGGGTAATCAGCCCCAGCATTTT. It codes for CASSLLQGNQPQHF. The chain carries TRBV28 and TRBJ1-5; TRBD1 might be the D (6 bases). Germline V gene sequence: CDR1 MDHEN, CDR2 SYDVKM. Trimming removed 1 base from V and 4 bases from J, with 8 bases in between. CDR3 length: 14 amino acids. Supplemented by reference TRBV28 and TRBJ1-5, the full variable domain reads DVKVTQSSRYLVKRTGEKVFLECVQDMDHENMFWYRQDPGLGLRLIYFSYDVKMKEKGDIPEGYSVSREKKERFSLILESASTNQTSMYLCASSLLQGNQPQHFGDGTRLSIL.

The CDR3 coding sequence is TGTGCCAGCAGTTTATGGACGGGAAACACCGGGGAGCTGTTTTTT. Protein sequence: CASSLWTGNTGELFF. The chain couples TRBV28 to TRBJ2-2, with TRBD2 as a possible D gene (5 bases). The V end lost 0 bases, the J end lost 2 bases, and 7 bases lay between the germline ends. Looked up from germline, CDR1 is MDHEN and CDR2 is SYDVKM. There are 15 residues in the CDR3.

The rearrangement links TRBV10-3 to TRBJ2-1; possible D gene TRBD1, 5 bases. V dropped 0 bases and J dropped 0 bases, with 12 bases sitting between them. This CDR3 is built from 17 residues. CDR1 and CDR2 from the germline V gene are ENHRY and SYGVKD. The CDR3 DNA is TGTGCCATCAGTGAGTCCCGGGCCAGGGCCTCCTACAATGAGCAGTTCTTC. Translation gives CAISESRARASYNEQFF.

The genes are TRBV5-6 and TRBJ1-5; D remains unclear. This CDR3 has 15 residues. Trimming cost V 1 base and J 1 base, with 9 bases left between them. The germline gives CDR1 SGHDT, CDR2 YYEEEE. The CDR3 region has the DNA TGTGCCAGCAGCTTGTTGCCGGACAGCAATCAGCCCCAGCATTTT. It yields the protein CASSLLPDSNQPQHF.

The chain combines TRBV29-1 with TRBJ2-7; 10 bases fit TRBD2. The V gene end was trimmed by 7 bases and the J gene end by 1 base; junction bases not matched to a gene: 13. Germline V gives CDR1 SQVTM, CDR2 ANQGSEA. CDR3 length equals 16 residues. CDR3 sequence reads: CSASGLAGEGSYEQYF. For the CDR3, the DNA is TGCAGCGCCTCAGGGCTAGCGGGGGAAGGATCCTACGAGCAGTACTTC.

V is TRBV4-1 and J is TRBJ1-6, with a possible D match to TRBD1 (6 bases). CDR3 length equals 16 residues. Germline V gene sequence: CDR1 MGHRA, CDR2 YSYEKL. V shed 4 bases and J shed 4 bases, with 14 bases lying between them. The CDR3 sequence: CASSRWTVPYNSPLHF. The CDR3 DNA is TGCGCCAGCAGCCGTTGGACAGTTCCGTATAATTCACCCCTCCACTTT.

CDR3 coding DNA: TGTGCCAGCAGCGTATGGGGCAGGGTGGGAGATACGCAGTATTTT. Residues: CASSVWGRVGDTQYF. This chain joins TRBV9 and TRBJ2-3, with D possibly matching TRBD1 (5 bases). Germline V gives CDR1 SGDLS, CDR2 YYNGEE. V was trimmed by 1 base and J by 5 bases, leaving 14 bases between them. The CDR3 is 15 amino acids.

The rearrangement links TRBV4-3 to TRBJ2-7, with 7 bases identical to TRBD1. The germline V gene has CDR1 LGHNA and CDR2 YSLEER. CDR3 length equals 15 residues. Trimming at V came to 1 base and at J to 2 bases, leaving 5 bases not matched to a gene. CDR3 bases: TGCGCCAGCAGCCAAGGCGGACAGGCAACCTACGAGCAGTACTTC. Protein product: CASSQGGQATYEQYF.

The chain carries TRBV9 and TRBJ1-1; the match to TRBD1 covers 8 bases. V lost 2 bases, J lost 1 base, and 16 bases stayed unmatched. From germline, CDR1 is SGDLS and CDR2 YYNGEE. The length of the CDR3 is 19 residues. CDR3: CASSVLPRNRGISNTEAFF. The CDR3 DNA is TGTGCCAGCAGCGTCCTCCCGCGGAACAGGGGGATTTCGAACACTGAAGCTTTCTTT.

The chain uses TRBV25-1 and TRBJ1-1; 9 positions agree with TRBD1. J was trimmed by 1 base and V by 3 bases; bases with no gene match: 6. Germline V gives CDR1 MGHDK, CDR2 SYGVNS. The CDR3 extends over 16 amino acids. In DNA form, the CDR3 reads TGTGCCAGCAGTGATTGGACAGGGGACCCGAACACTGAAGCTTTCTTT. Its protein is CASSDWTGDPNTEAFF.

The V call is TRBV6-5, the J call TRBJ2-5; no clear D gene. V was cut by 9 bases and J by 5 bases, with 13 bases left in between. The CDR3 is 12 residues long. Germline V CDR1 and CDR2: MNHEY, SVGAGI. DNA of the CDR3: TGTGCCAGTAGTAACGGGTGGGAGACCCAGTACTTC. This codes for CASSNGWETQYF.

The rearrangement uses TRBV19 and TRBJ2-7; TRBD1 agrees at 7 bases. J was trimmed by 3 bases and V by 5 bases; bases with no gene match: 7. Germline assignment: CDR1 LNHDA and CDR2 SQIVND (reference sequence). The length of the CDR3 is 14 residues. CDR3 sequence reads: CASSFGTAGYEQYF. The CDR3 DNA sequence: TGTGCCAGTAGTTTTGGGACAGCCGGCTACGAGCAGTACTTC.

The chain recombines TRBV4-2 with TRBJ2-1; 12 bases agree with TRBD2. In germline, CDR1 is LGHNA, CDR2 YNFKEQ. The CDR3 is 15 amino acids. After removal of 4 bases from V and 7 bases from J, the junction contained 5 bases not matched to a gene. CDR3 region: CASSRTSGVLNEQFF. CDR3 bases: TGTGCCAGCAGCCGGACTAGCGGGGTACTTAATGAGCAGTTCTTC.

The V and J genes are TRBV30 and TRBJ1-1, with D unresolved. Germline-derived CDR1 and CDR2 are GTSNPN and SVGIG (reference sequence). This CDR3 contains 12 residues. Trimming took 2 bases from V and 4 from J, leaving 8 bases between them. CDR3 DNA: TGTGCCTGGAGTCGGGTGGGCACTGAAGCTTTCTTT. Residues: CAWSRVGTEAFF.

The gene calls are TRBV19 and TRBJ1-1; the D gene is possibly TRBD1 (6 bases). Trimming took off 3 bases at V and 5 bases at J, with 13 bases between the two ends. The CDR3 is made up of 14 amino acids. The germline CDR1 and CDR2 sequences are LNHDA and SQIVND (reference sequence). In DNA, the CDR3 is TGTGCCAGTAGTATTACAGGGAGTTGGACTGAAGCTTTCTTT. Protein sequence: CASSITGSWTEAFF.

This clone was seen just once. The chain links TRBV4-1 to TRBJ1-1; D gene ambiguous. The CDR3 consists of 13 residues. V lost 6 bases and J 3 bases, leaving 11 bases between the germline ends. Germline V lookup: CDR1 MGHRA, CDR2 YSYEKL. The CDR3 sequence: CASRLVRYTEAFF. In DNA, the CDR3 is TGCGCCAGCAGACTGGTCCGGTACACTGAAGCTTTCTTT.

The rearrangement joins TRBV11-2 to TRBJ2-7; TRBD2 aligns across 12 bases. This CDR3 comprises 16 residues. Germline CDR1 is SGHAT and CDR2 is FQNNGV. The V segment lost 5 bases and the J segment 6 bases; nucleotides outside the gene matches: 11. CDR3 region: CASSIRTSGVFGEQYF. The CDR3 DNA reads as TGTGCCAGCAGCATCAGGACTAGCGGGGTCTTCGGCGAGCAGTACTTC.

CDR3 residues: CASSVRGDTGELFF. The CDR3 nucleotides are TGCGCCAGCAGCGTACGTGGAGACACCGGGGAGCTGTTTTTT. This sequence joins TRBV4-1 and TRBJ2-2; no firm D call. Trimming removed 5 bases at V and 3 bases at J, with 10 bases between. The germline gives CDR1 MGHRA, CDR2 YSYEKL. The CDR3 spans 14 residues.

The CDR3 region is CASSSGTKMNTEAFF. The CDR3, as DNA: TGTGCCAGCAGCTCGGGGACAAAAATGAACACTGAAGCTTTCTTT. The V call is TRBV5-6, the J call TRBJ1-1; tentatively, D is TRBD1 (6 bases). V lost 3 bases, J lost 0 bases, and 12 bases lay in between. Germline CDR1 is SGHDT and CDR2 is YYEEEE. The CDR3 extends over 15 amino acids.